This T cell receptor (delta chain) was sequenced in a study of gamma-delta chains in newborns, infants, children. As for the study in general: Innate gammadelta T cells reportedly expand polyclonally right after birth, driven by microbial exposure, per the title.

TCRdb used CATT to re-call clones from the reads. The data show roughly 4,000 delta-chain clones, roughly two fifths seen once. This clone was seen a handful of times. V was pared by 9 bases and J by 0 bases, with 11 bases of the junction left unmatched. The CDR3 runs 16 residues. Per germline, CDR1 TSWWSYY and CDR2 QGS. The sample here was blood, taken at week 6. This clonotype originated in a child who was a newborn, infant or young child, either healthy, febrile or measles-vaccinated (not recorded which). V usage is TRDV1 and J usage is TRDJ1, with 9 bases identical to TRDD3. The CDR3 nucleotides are TGTGCTCTCACAACTACGGGGGGATACAACACCGATAAACTCATCTTT. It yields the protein CALTTTGGYNTDKLIF.